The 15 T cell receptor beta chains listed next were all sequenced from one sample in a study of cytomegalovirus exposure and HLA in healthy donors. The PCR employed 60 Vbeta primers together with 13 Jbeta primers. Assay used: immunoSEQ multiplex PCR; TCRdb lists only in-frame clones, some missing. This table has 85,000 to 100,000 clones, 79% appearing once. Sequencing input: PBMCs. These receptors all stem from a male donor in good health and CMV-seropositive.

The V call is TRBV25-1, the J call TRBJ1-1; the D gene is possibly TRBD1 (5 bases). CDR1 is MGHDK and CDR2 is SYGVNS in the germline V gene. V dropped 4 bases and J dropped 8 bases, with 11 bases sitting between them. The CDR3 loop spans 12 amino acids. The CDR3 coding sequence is TGTGCCAGCAGTGCCGGGACTCTAGAAGCTTTCTTT. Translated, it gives CASSAGTLEAFF.

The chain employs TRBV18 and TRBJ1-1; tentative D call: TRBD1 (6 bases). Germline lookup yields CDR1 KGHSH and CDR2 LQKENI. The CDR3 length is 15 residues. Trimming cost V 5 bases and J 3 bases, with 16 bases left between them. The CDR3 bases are TGTGCCAGCTCAACTGGACAGCTAAGGCACACTGAAGCTTTCTTT. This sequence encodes CASSTGQLRHTEAFF. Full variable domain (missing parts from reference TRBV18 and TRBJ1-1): NAGVMQNPRHLVRRRGQEARLRCSPMKGHSHVYWYRQLPEEGLKFMVYLQKENIIDESGMPKERFSAEFPKEGPSILRIQQVVRGDSAAYFCASSTGQLRHTEAFFGQGTRLTVV.

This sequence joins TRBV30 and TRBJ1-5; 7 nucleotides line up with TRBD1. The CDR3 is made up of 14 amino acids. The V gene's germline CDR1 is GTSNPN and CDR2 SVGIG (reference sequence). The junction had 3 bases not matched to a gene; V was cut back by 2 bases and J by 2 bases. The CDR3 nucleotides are TGTGCCTGGAGTCCAGACAGGGGCAATCAGCCCCAGCATTTT. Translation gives CAWSPDRGNQPQHF.

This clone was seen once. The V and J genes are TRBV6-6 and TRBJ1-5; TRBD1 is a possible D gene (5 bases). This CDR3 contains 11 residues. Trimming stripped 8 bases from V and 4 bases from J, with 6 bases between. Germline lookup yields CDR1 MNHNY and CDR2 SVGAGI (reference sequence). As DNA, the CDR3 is TGTGCCAGCGGGGCGAATCAGCCCCAGCATTTT. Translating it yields CASGANQPQHF.

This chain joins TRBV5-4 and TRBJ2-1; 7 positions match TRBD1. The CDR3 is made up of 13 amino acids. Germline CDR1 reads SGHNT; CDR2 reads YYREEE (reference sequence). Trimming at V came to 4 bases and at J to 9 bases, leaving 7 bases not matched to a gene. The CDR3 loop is CASSPDRVGEQFF. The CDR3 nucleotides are TGTGCCAGCAGCCCCGACAGGGTAGGTGAGCAGTTCTTC.

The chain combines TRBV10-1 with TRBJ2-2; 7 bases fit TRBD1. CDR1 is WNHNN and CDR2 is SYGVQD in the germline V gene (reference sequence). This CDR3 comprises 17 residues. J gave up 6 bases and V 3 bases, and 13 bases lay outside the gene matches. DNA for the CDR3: TGCGCCAGCAGTGACCCCATGGGACAGCCAGAGGCCGGGGAGCTGTTTTTT. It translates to CASSDPMGQPEAGELFF.

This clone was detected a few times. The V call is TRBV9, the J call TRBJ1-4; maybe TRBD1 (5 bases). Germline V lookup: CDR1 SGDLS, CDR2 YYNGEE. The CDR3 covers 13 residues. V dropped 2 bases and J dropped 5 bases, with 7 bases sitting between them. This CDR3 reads CASSVTENEKLFF. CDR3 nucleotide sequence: TGTGCCAGCAGCGTGACAGAGAATGAAAAACTGTTTTTT.

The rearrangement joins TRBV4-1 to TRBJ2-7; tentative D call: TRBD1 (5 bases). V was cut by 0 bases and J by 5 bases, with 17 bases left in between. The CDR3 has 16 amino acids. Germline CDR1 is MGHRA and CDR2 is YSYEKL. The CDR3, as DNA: TGCGCCAGCAGCCAAGATGGGTCGGCCAGGGTCGACGAGCAGTACTTC. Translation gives CASSQDGSARVDEQYF.

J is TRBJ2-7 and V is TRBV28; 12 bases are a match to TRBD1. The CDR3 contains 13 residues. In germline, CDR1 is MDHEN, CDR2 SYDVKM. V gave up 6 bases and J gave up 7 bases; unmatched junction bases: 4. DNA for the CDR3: TGTGCCAGCAGGGGACAGGGGGCGCGGGAGCAGTACTTC. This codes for CASRGQGAREQYF. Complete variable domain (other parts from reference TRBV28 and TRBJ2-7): DVKVTQSSRYLVKRTGEKVFLECVQDMDHENMFWYRQDPGLGLRLIYFSYDVKMKEKGDIPEGYSVSREKKERFSLILESASTNQTSMYLCASRGQGAREQYFGPGTRLTVT.

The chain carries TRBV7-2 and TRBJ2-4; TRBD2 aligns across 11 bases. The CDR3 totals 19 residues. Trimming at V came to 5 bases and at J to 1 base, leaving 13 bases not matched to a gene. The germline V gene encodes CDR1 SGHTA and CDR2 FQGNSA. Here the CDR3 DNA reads TGTGCCAGCAGCATAGGGACCCTAGCGGGGGGTTGGGCCAAAAACATTCAGTACTTC. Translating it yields CASSIGTLAGGWAKNIQYF.

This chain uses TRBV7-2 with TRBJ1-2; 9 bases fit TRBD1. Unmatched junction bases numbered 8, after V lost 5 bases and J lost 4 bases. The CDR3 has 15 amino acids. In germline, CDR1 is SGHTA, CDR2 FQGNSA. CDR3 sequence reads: CASSVRDRVIYGYTF. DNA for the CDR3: TGTGCCAGCAGCGTACGGGACAGGGTGATCTATGGCTACACCTTC.

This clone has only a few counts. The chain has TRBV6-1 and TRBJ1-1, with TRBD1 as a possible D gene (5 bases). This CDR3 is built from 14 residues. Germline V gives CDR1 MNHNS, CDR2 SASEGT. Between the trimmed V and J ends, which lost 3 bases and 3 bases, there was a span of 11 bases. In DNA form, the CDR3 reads TGTGCCAGCAGTGAGGGGGACTGGGACACTGAAGCTTTCTTT. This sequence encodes CASSEGDWDTEAFF.

The CDR3 region has the DNA TGTGCCAGCAGTCCCCCCGACAGGGGTGGCTACACCTTC. Amino acid sequence: CASSPPDRGGYTF. The rearrangement joins TRBV6-6 to TRBJ1-2; the match to TRBD1 covers 8 bases. The germline V gene has CDR1 MNHNY and CDR2 SVGAGI (reference sequence). The J segment lost 7 bases and the V segment lost 5 bases, leaving 6 bases of the junction unmatched. The CDR3 sequence is 13 residues long.

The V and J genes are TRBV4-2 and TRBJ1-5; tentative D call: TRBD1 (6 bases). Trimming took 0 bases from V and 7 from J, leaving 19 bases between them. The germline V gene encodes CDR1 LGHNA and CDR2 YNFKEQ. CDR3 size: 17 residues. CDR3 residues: CASSQETGPGVRQPQHF. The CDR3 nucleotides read TGTGCCAGCAGCCAAGAGACGGGGCCAGGGGTTCGGCAGCCCCAGCATTTT.

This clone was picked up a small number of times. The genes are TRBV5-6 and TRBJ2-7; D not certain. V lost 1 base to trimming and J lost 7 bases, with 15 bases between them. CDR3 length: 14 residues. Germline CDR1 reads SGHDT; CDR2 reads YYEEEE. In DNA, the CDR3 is TGTGCCAGCAGCTTGCGGCCGGAGTCTGGGGAGCAGTACTTC. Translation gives CASSLRPESGEQYF.